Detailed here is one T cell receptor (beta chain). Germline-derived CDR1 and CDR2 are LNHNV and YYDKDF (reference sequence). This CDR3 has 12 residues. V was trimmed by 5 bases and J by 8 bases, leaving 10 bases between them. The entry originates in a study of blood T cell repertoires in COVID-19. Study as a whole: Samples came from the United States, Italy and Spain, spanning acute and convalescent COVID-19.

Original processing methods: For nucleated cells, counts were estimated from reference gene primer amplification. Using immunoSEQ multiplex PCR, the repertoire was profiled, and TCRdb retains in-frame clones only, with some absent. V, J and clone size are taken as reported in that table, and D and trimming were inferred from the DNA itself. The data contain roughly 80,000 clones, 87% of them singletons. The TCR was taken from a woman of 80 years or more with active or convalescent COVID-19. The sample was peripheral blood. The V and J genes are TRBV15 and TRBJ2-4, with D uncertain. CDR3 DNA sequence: TGTGCCACCAGCCCCCGGTCTGACATTCAGTACTTC. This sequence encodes CATSPRSDIQYF.